The 30 T cell receptor beta chains reported below all come from one sample, sequenced in a study of control samples from healthy donors and cancer patients. Assay: immunoSEQ multiplex PCR; the TCRdb copy retains only in-frame clones and omits some. The profile shows roughly 170,000 clones, 91% of them singletons. The sequenced material came from blood. These receptors originate from a woman aged 35 to 49 in good health.

The rearrangement links TRBV5-4 to TRBJ2-5; D perhaps matches TRBD1 (6 bases). The germline V and J ends were trimmed by 1 base and 4 bases, with 17 bases remaining between them. This CDR3 spans 16 amino acids. Looked up from germline, CDR1 is SGHNT and CDR2 is YYREEE (reference sequence). The CDR3 sequence is CASSLRPAGARETQYF. Here the CDR3 DNA reads TGTGCCAGCAGCTTGCGCCCGGCAGGGGCTCGAGAGACCCAGTACTTC.

The V gene is TRBV5-4, the J gene TRBJ2-7; 9 nucleotides agree with TRBD1. The junction had 4 bases not matched to a gene; V was cut back by 4 bases and J by 2 bases. The CDR3 is 14 amino acids. Germline assignment: CDR1 SGHNT and CDR2 YYREEE (reference sequence). The CDR3 bases are TGTGCCAGCAGCGTGGACAGGGGAGCCTACGAGCAGTACTTC. Translation: CASSVDRGAYEQYF. Combining the CDR3 with reference TRBV5-4 and TRBJ2-7 gives the whole variable domain ETGVTQSPTHLIKTRGQQVTLRCSSQSGHNTVSWYQQALGQGPQFIFQYYREEENGRGNFPPRFSGLQFPNYSSELNVNALELDDSALYLCASSVDRGAYEQYFGPGTRLTVT.

The genes are TRBV4-2 and TRBJ1-5; no firm D call. The V gene's germline CDR1 is LGHNA and CDR2 YNFKEQ. V lost 3 bases to trimming and J lost 1 base, with 1 base between them. This CDR3 comprises 12 residues. CDR3 protein: CASSQSNQPQHF. CDR3 coding DNA: TGTGCCAGCAGCCAGAGCAATCAGCCCCAGCATTTT.

The CDR3 DNA reads as TGTGCCAGCAGCGCCAACCCGGGACACGGCCTAGATACGCAGTATTTT. Protein: CASSANPGHGLDTQYF. This chain joins TRBV13 and TRBJ2-3; a weak D match, TRBD1 (6 bases). The CDR3 contains 16 residues. Trimming stripped 5 bases from V and 5 bases from J, with 20 bases between. Germline assignment: CDR1 PRHDT and CDR2 FYEKMQ (reference sequence).

V is TRBV10-3 and J is TRBJ2-5; D remains ambiguous. V was shortened by 0 bases and J by 1 base, with 6 bases between the two germline ends. CDR1 and CDR2 from the germline V gene are ENHRY and SYGVKD. This CDR3 contains 14 residues. This CDR3 is CAISESRSQETQYF. DNA of the CDR3: TGTGCCATCAGTGAGTCCAGAAGCCAAGAGACCCAGTACTTC.

A word on this clone: This likely comes from a read error, as the CDR3 has no conserved phenylalanine or tryptophan at its end. The CDR3 DNA reads TGTGCCAGCAGCCTAATGGATCCGGGACTAGCGGCGGAGCAGTACCTC. This gives the protein CASSLMDPGLAAEQYL. The chain is built from TRBV7-9 and TRBJ2-7; 11 nucleotides match TRBD2. Losses at the gene ends were 5 bases for V and 7 bases for J; bases not matched to a gene: 13. CDR1 is SEHNR, CDR2 FQNEAQ, per germline (reference sequence). The CDR3 is 16 residues long.

The rearrangement joins TRBV6-2 or TRBV6-3 to TRBJ1-2; 8 nucleotides align to TRBD1. V lost 2 bases and J lost 3; bases outside the gene matches: 8. The CDR3 loop spans 16 amino acids. CDR1 is MNHEY and CDR2 is SVGEGT in the germline V gene. The CDR3 here is CASSYPGQGVDYGYTF. The CDR3 DNA is TGTGCCAGCAGTTACCCCGGACAGGGTGTTGACTATGGCTACACCTTC.

This chain uses TRBV15 with TRBJ1-1; weak D call: TRBD1 (5 bases). From germline, CDR1 is LNHNV and CDR2 YYDKDF (reference sequence). With 0 bases removed from V and 3 bases from J, the gap between germline ends came to 11 bases. This CDR3 contains 15 residues. The CDR3 region is CATSRDPGLDTEAFF. CDR3 in DNA: TGTGCCACCAGCAGAGATCCAGGGTTGGACACTGAAGCTTTCTTT.

This clone showed up just once. The gene calls are TRBV19 and TRBJ1-5; 10 nucleotides match TRBD1. Germline V gene data show CDR1 as LNHDA and CDR2 as SQIVND (reference sequence). Trimming removed 8 bases from V and 4 bases from J; junction bases left unmatched: 8. This CDR3 is 15 amino acids long. The CDR3 sequence is CASQPGTGVNQPQHF. The CDR3 DNA is TGTGCCAGTCAACCCGGGACAGGGGTTAATCAGCCCCAGCATTTT.

V and J are TRBV7-8 and TRBJ1-6, with D uncertain. Germline CDR1 SGHVS, CDR2 FQNEAQ. There are 17 residues in the CDR3. V lost 2 bases, J lost 0 bases, and 11 bases lay in between. CDR3 coding DNA: TGTGCCAGCAGCTTAAGAATACCAAGCTCCTATAATTCACCCCTCCACTTT. This sequence encodes CASSLRIPSSYNSPLHF.

The V and J genes are TRBV5-5 and TRBJ1-4; maybe TRBD1 (6 bases). V lost 2 bases and J lost 2, with 7 bases in between. Germline V gives CDR1 SGHKS, CDR2 YYEKEE (reference sequence). The CDR3 extends over 14 amino acids. CDR3 region: CASSFGQTNEKLFF. The CDR3 region has the DNA TGTGCCAGCAGCTTTGGACAGACTAATGAAAAACTGTTTTTT.

The genes are TRBV10-1 and TRBJ2-1, with a possible D match to TRBD1 (6 bases). Germline loops: CDR1 WNHNN, CDR2 SYGVQD (reference sequence). The CDR3 is 15 amino acids. V was trimmed by 8 bases and J by 4 bases, leaving 18 bases between them. CDR3 sequence (DNA): TGCGCCAGCCCCCCGGCAGGGGCGGATTACAATGAGCAGTTCTTC. Its protein is CASPPAGADYNEQFF.

The gene calls are TRBV7-9 and TRBJ1-2; 11 bases line up with TRBD1. Germline V gene lookup returns CDR1 SEHNR and CDR2 FQNEAQ (reference sequence). The V segment lost 1 base and the J segment 7 bases; nucleotides outside the gene matches: 5. The CDR3 is 15 residues long. The chain's CDR3 is CASSLVGQGVGGYTF. CDR3 nucleotides: TGTGCCAGCAGCTTAGTGGGACAGGGGGTGGGTGGCTACACCTTC.

The rearrangement links TRBV3-1 (or the pseudogene TRBV3-2) to TRBJ2-3, with a tentative D call TRBD2 (6 bases). Trimming pared 1 base from V and 2 bases from J, leaving 10 bases between. This CDR3 comprises 15 residues. Per germline, CDR1 LGHDT and CDR2 YNNKEL (reference sequence). CDR3 bases: TGTGCCAGCAGCCAAGGGCAGCGGGTCACAGATACGCAGTATTTT. It yields the protein CASSQGQRVTDTQYF.

V usage is TRBV18 and J usage is TRBJ1-1; 11 bases are shared with TRBD1. V lost 3 bases and J lost 11; bases outside the gene matches: 14. CDR1 and CDR2 (germline): KGHSH, LQKENI. The CDR3 is made up of 16 amino acids. CDR3 protein: CASSPNAGTGGMGAFF. CDR3 coding DNA: TGTGCCAGCTCACCCAATGCCGGGACAGGGGGAATGGGCGCTTTCTTT.

V is TRBV27 and J is TRBJ2-3; 9 nucleotides align to TRBD2. This CDR3 has 16 residues. Germline CDR1 and CDR2: MNHEY and SMNVEV (reference sequence). Germline trimming cut 5 bases from V and 6 bases from J; bases unmatched to any gene: 12. The CDR3 spells CASSPIGGGALDTQYF. The DNA for the CDR3 is TGTGCCAGCAGTCCCATAGGCGGGGGGGCCTTGGATACGCAGTATTTT.

This clone is a singleton in its sample. The chain combines TRBV2 with TRBJ1-5, with 8 bases matching TRBD1. Looked up from germline, CDR1 is SNHLY and CDR2 is FYNNEI. Trimming removed 4 bases from V and 6 bases from J; junction bases left unmatched: 5. This CDR3 spans 14 amino acids. CDR3 region: CASSAGGRGQPQHF. CDR3 bases: TGTGCCAGCAGTGCAGGGGGCAGGGGTCAGCCCCAGCATTTT.

V is TRBV14 and J is TRBJ2-5; perhaps TRBD2 as D (7 bases). The germline CDR1 and CDR2 sequences are SGHDN and FVKESK. Trimming cost V 1 base and J 5 bases, with 14 bases left between them. CDR3 length equals 15 residues. The CDR3 nucleotides are TGTGCCAGCAGCCAAGGTGGGGGGGGCCGGGAGACCCAGTACTTC. Translating gives CASSQGGGGRETQYF. The whole variable domain, filled in from reference TRBV14 and TRBJ2-5, reads EAGVTQFPSHSVIEKGQTVTLRCDPISGHDNLYWYRRVMGKEIKFLLHFVKESKQDESGMPNNRFLAERTGGTYSTLKVQPAELEDSGVYFCASSQGGGGRETQYFGPGTRLLVL.

The rearrangement links TRBV19 to TRBJ2-7, with 9 bases identical to TRBD2. The germline gives CDR1 LNHDA, CDR2 SQIVND (reference sequence). The CDR3 totals 13 residues. V trimming: 5 bases; J trimming: 4 bases; junction bases outside the gene matches: 3. The CDR3 DNA reads TGTGCCAGTAGTGCGGGGGGGAGTTACGAGCAGTACTTC. It encodes CASSAGGSYEQYF.

The chain has TRBV27 and TRBJ2-7; no clear D. In germline, CDR1 is MNHEY, CDR2 SMNVEV (reference sequence). With 5 bases removed from V and 7 bases from J, the gap between germline ends came to 12 bases. This CDR3 contains 12 residues. The CDR3: CASSPSLEEQYF. The CDR3 nucleotides are TGTGCCAGCAGTCCGTCCCTAGAGGAGCAGTACTTC.

This clone came up a few times. V usage is TRBV19 and J usage is TRBJ2-7, with TRBD2 identical over 7 bases. V trimming: 3 bases; J trimming: 7 bases; junction bases outside the gene matches: 9. The CDR3 covers 14 residues. Germline V lookup: CDR1 LNHDA, CDR2 SQIVND (reference sequence). CDR3 region: CASSMFGGLEEQYF. CDR3 coding DNA: TGTGCCAGTAGTATGTTCGGGGGGTTGGAGGAGCAGTACTTC. Full variable domain (rest looked up from reference TRBV19 and TRBJ2-7): DGGITQSPKYLFRKEGQNVTLSCEQNLNHDAMYWYRQDPGQGLRLIYYSQIVNDFQKGDIAEGYSVSREKKESFPLTVTSAQKNPTAFYLCASSMFGGLEEQYFGPGTRLTVT.

As DNA, the CDR3 is TGTGCCAGCAGCACGGGACAGGGCAATCAGCCCCAGCATTTT. This gives the protein CASSTGQGNQPQHF. The rearrangement joins TRBV7-9 to TRBJ1-5; 8 bases align to TRBD1. Per germline, CDR1 SEHNR and CDR2 FQNEAQ (reference sequence). J gave up 2 bases and V 5 bases, and 2 bases lay outside the gene matches. The CDR3 sequence is 14 residues long.

J is TRBJ2-2 and V is TRBV10-2; 7 bases agree with TRBD2. Germline V lookup: CDR1 WSHSY, CDR2 SAAADI. The CDR3 is made up of 15 amino acids. The V segment lost 9 bases and the J segment 3 bases; nucleotides outside the gene matches: 10. CDR3 nucleotides: TGCGCCAGAGCCCGGGTTCGGGGGGACACCGGGGAGCTGTTTTTT. Its protein product is CARARVRGDTGELFF.

The genes are TRBV14 and TRBJ2-1, with D tentatively TRBD2 (5 bases). The CDR3 contains 17 residues. The germline gives CDR1 SGHDN, CDR2 FVKESK. The ends were cut back, 0 bases at V and 2 bases at J, with 14 bases in the middle. Written as DNA, the CDR3 is TGTGCCAGCAGCCAAGATCCGGACTGGAGCACCTACAATGAGCAGTTCTTC. It encodes CASSQDPDWSTYNEQFF.

Here the CDR3 reads CASSLTISGGRPHEQYF. The CDR3 nucleotides are TGTGCCAGCAGCTTAACGATTAGCGGGGGGCGCCCGCACGAGCAGTACTTC. V gene TRBV7-6 combines with J gene TRBJ2-7; 10 nucleotides match TRBD2. The CDR3 loop spans 17 amino acids. Unmatched junction bases numbered 12, after V lost 2 bases and J lost 5 bases. CDR1 SGHVS and CDR2 FNYEAQ come from the germline V gene.

The sample holds a few counts of this clone. The chain carries TRBV6-1 and TRBJ2-2, with D perhaps TRBD2 (5 bases). This CDR3 has 14 residues. Germline assignment: CDR1 MNHNS and CDR2 SASEGT. V gave up 2 bases and J gave up 6 bases, with 10 bases separating them. The CDR3 coding sequence is TGTGCCAGCAGTGAAAGTAGAGGGCCCGGGGAGCTGTTTTTT. Protein: CASSESRGPGELFF.

The chain couples TRBV3-1 (or the pseudogene TRBV3-2) to TRBJ1-1; D gene unclear. V lost 3 bases, J lost 4 bases, and 9 bases lay in between. The CDR3 covers 13 residues. From germline, CDR1 is LGHDT and CDR2 YNNKEL (reference sequence). The CDR3 reads CASSQGRGTEAFF. The CDR3 DNA is TGTGCCAGCAGCCAGGGCCGGGGCACTGAAGCTTTCTTT.

The chain couples TRBV4-1 to TRBJ2-2, with 11 bases identical to TRBD2. The CDR3 covers 16 residues. Germline CDR1 is MGHRA and CDR2 is YSYEKL. Trimming cost V 2 bases and J 4 bases; bases outside gene matches: 3. CDR3 sequence: CASSQSGLAVTGELFF. The DNA of the CDR3 is TGCGCCAGCAGCCAATCGGGACTAGCGGTCACCGGGGAGCTGTTTTTT.

The CDR3 region has the DNA TGTGCCAGCAGCCTCCTCAGGGGGAAAGGTGGCTACACCTTC. It yields the protein CASSLLRGKGGYTF. The chain couples TRBV3-1 (or the pseudogene TRBV3-2) to TRBJ1-2; 7 bases fit TRBD1. This CDR3 has 14 residues. V dropped 4 bases and J dropped 7; count of bases not matched to a gene: 9. CDR1 and CDR2 (germline): LGHDT, YNNKEL (reference sequence).

The J gene is TRBJ2-1, the V gene TRBV5-6; D possibly corresponds to TRBD1 (5 bases). This CDR3 contains 12 residues. Germline CDR1 SGHDT, CDR2 YYEEEE. Trimming pared 1 base from V and 8 bases from J, leaving 7 bases between. CDR3 region: CASSLQGHEQFF. For the CDR3, the DNA is TGTGCCAGCAGCTTGCAGGGTCATGAGCAGTTCTTC.